The T cell receptor beta chain described here comes from a study of cytomegalovirus exposure and HLA in healthy donors. Points from the study as a whole: In a later analysis, TCR beta V- and J-gene trimming was associated with a missense DCLRE1C variant.

Concerning this clone: Its antigen is undetermined.

V dropped 8 bases and J dropped 6; count of bases not matched to a gene: 7. CDR3 length equals 15 residues. Germline assignment: CDR1 SEHNR and CDR2 FQNEAQ (reference sequence). The PCR had 60 Vbeta and 13 Jbeta primers. Using immunoSEQ multiplex PCR, the repertoire was profiled, and TCRdb retains in-frame clones only, with some absent. The data contain approximately 120,000 clones, 78% of them singletons. The rearrangement links TRBV7-9 to TRBJ1-6; 10 bases are a match to TRBD1. The sequence derives from a woman aged 40 to 50 in good health and CMV-seronegative. Sequences were obtained from PBMCs. CDR3 amino acids: CASAQGTGVNSPLHF. CDR3 DNA sequence: TGTGCCAGCGCCCAGGGGACAGGGGTTAATTCACCCCTCCACTTT.